A single sample is the source of the 24 T cell receptor beta chains below, sequenced in a study of CD8 T cells in ankylosing spondylitis (dated by TCRdb to the late 2010s). Library generation was performed with 5' RACE. Sequencing relied on an Illumina HiSeq 2500. TCRdb applied fastp at Q25 and MiXCR to the public reads, then kept only in-frame beta chains. Here each entry gathers all rows of one CDR3 protein and keeps the most common genes and DNA. The sample table lists 300,000 to 350,000 distinct CDR3 sequences, 11% of them with a count of one. Roughly 9.2% of the sample rests with the top ten. The sample consisted of blood, either unsorted or a sorted T cell fraction (not recorded which). These TCRs come from a female donor with ankylosing spondylitis or in good health (not recorded which).

This CDR3 reads CASSLVGLQGYTF. CDR3 nucleotide sequence: TGTGCCAGCAGCTTGGTCGGGCTCCAGGGCTACACCTTC. This rearrangement joins TRBV5-5 to TRBJ1-2; D not certain. The CDR3 sequence is 13 residues long. The V end was cut by 0 bases, the J end by 8 bases, with 11 bases between. Germline V gene data show CDR1 as SGHKS and CDR2 as YYEKEE (reference sequence).

This clonotype was observed at least ten times. The chain uses TRBV20-1 and TRBJ2-3; perhaps TRBD2 as D (7 bases). There are 15 residues in the CDR3. The germline CDR1 and CDR2 sequences are DFQATT and SNEGSKA (reference sequence). V gave up 5 bases and J gave up 2 bases, with 17 bases separating them. The CDR3 loop is CSAHRGASFTDTQYF. Here the CDR3 DNA reads TGCAGTGCTCATCGGGGGGCCTCCTTCACAGATACGCAGTATTTT.

Ten or more counts support this clonotype. The chain is built from TRBV20-1 and TRBJ2-5; either TRBD1 or TRBD2 may supply D (5 bases each). Germline CDR1 and CDR2: DFQATT and SNEGSKA (reference sequence). The V gene lost 6 bases and the J gene lost 2 bases, with 16 bases spanning the gap. The length of the CDR3 is 14 residues. CDR3: CSASRAGGQETQYF. In nucleotides, the CDR3 is TGCAGTGCCAGCAGGGCTGGAGGACAAGAGACCCAGTACTTC.

This clonotype was picked up many times. The J gene is TRBJ2-3, the V gene TRBV29-1; 7 bases are a match to TRBD1. The CDR3 covers 14 residues. J lost 5 bases, V lost 3 bases, and 8 bases had no gene match. Germline loops: CDR1 SQVTM, CDR2 ANQGSEA. Written as DNA, the CDR3 is TGCAGCGTTGAGCCAGGGGGAAGAGGAGATACGCAGTATTTT. Its protein is CSVEPGGRGDTQYF.

The sample holds many counts of this clonotype. The chain joins TRBV12-3 or TRBV12-4 to TRBJ2-3; 8 nucleotides match TRBD1. CDR3 size: 16 residues. Trimming at V came to 7 bases and at J to 3 bases, leaving 12 bases not matched to a gene. In DNA form, the CDR3 reads TGTGCCAGCACCAGGGGGCAGGGTCGGAATACAGATACGCAGTATTTT. Translated: CASTRGQGRNTDTQYF.

This clonotype was recorded many times. The rearrangement joins TRBV12-3 or TRBV12-4 to TRBJ1-1, with D possibly being TRBD1 (6 bases). The CDR3 runs 12 residues. V was clipped by 5 bases and J by 6 bases, with 10 bases between them. CDR3 amino acids: CASSNEGAEAFF. Written as DNA, the CDR3 is TGTGCCAGCAGTAACGAGGGGGCTGAAGCTTTCTTT.

The chain carries TRBV11-2 and TRBJ2-7, with D perhaps TRBD1 or TRBD2 (5 bases each). Germline values: CDR1 SGHAT, CDR2 FQNNGV. The CDR3 loop spans 14 amino acids. V lost 5 bases and J 0 bases, leaving 11 bases between the germline ends. The DNA of the CDR3 is TGTGCCAGCAGCGACGCCGGGACCTCCTACGAGCAGTACTTC. Residues: CASSDAGTSYEQYF.

This clonotype was counted a few times. The gene calls are TRBV7-2 and TRBJ1-2, with D perhaps matching TRBD1 (5 bases). Trimming shortened V by 9 bases and J by 4 bases, and 18 bases separated the two germline ends. CDR1 is SGHTA and CDR2 is FQGNSA in the germline V gene. The CDR3 covers 14 residues. The CDR3 region has the DNA TGTGCCAGGAGAGAAGGGGATCGGAGCTATGGCTACACCTTC. Its protein is CARREGDRSYGYTF. Looking up the rest from reference TRBV7-2 and TRBJ1-2 gives the full variable domain: GAGVSQSPSNKVTEKGKDVELRCDPISGHTALYWYRQSLGQGLEFLIYFQGNSAPDKSGLPSDRFSAERTGGSVSTLTIQRTQQEDSAVYLCARREGDRSYGYTFGSGTRLTVV.

There are many counts of this clonotype. The chain combines TRBV20-1 with TRBJ1-6, with D perhaps TRBD1 (5 bases). The CDR3 is 16 amino acids. Germline CDR1 reads DFQATT; CDR2 reads SNEGSKA (reference sequence). V was pared by 4 bases and J by 7 bases, with 20 bases between. In DNA form, the CDR3 reads TGCAGTGCTACCCGCGGACAAATCGAGGGGAATTCACCCCTCCACTTT. Its protein product is CSATRGQIEGNSPLHF.

This clonotype showed up many times. The gene calls are TRBV5-1 and TRBJ2-1; unclear D gene. CDR3 length: 14 amino acids. Germline CDR1 SGHRS, CDR2 YFSETQ. The V gene lost 0 bases and the J gene lost 0 bases, with 4 bases spanning the gap. CDR3 region: CASSLDYSYNEQFF. The CDR3 DNA is TGCGCCAGCAGCTTGGACTACTCCTACAATGAGCAGTTCTTC.

This chain connects TRBV7-3 to TRBJ1-6, with TRBD1 identical over 9 bases. V was clipped by 5 bases and J by 14 bases; unmatched bases: 10. The CDR3 loop spans 14 amino acids. CDR1 SGHTA and CDR2 FQGTGA come from the germline V gene. The CDR3, as DNA: TGTGCCAGCAGCGATTCGGGACAGGGCGCTACCCTCCACTTT. Encoded protein: CASSDSGQGATLHF. The entire variable domain, with the rest obtained from reference TRBV7-3 and TRBJ1-6, is as follows: GAGVSQTPSNKVTEKGKYVELRCDPISGHTALYWYRQSLGQGPEFLIYFQGTGAADDSGLPNDRFFAVRPEGSVSTLKIQRTERGDSAVYLCASSDSGQGATLHFGNGTRLTVT.

This clonotype was seen many times. The chain combines TRBV20-1 with TRBJ1-3; the D is unclear. V was trimmed by 0 bases and J by 4 bases, leaving 7 bases between them. The CDR3 contains 13 residues. CDR1 and CDR2 from the germline V gene are DFQATT and SNEGSKA (reference sequence). This CDR3 reads CSARDPTGNTIYF. The CDR3 DNA follows: TGCAGTGCTAGAGACCCAACAGGAAACACCATATATTTT.

This clonotype was counted at least ten times. The chain joins TRBV20-1 to TRBJ2-7; 8 nucleotides agree with TRBD1. After removal of 3 bases from V and 6 bases from J, the junction contained 13 bases not matched to a gene. Per the germline V gene, CDR1 is DFQATT and CDR2 is SNEGSKA (reference sequence). The CDR3 has 15 residues. CDR3 nucleotides: TGCAGTGCTAGGGAAACAGGGGGGATGGATCGCGAGCAGTACTTC. It yields the protein CSARETGGMDREQYF.

This clonotype was found many times. The rearrangement uses TRBV10-3 and TRBJ2-7, with D tentatively TRBD1 (5 bases). This CDR3 comprises 14 residues. V was trimmed by 10 bases and J by 5 bases, leaving 21 bases between them. Germline loops: CDR1 ENHRY, CDR2 SYGVKD. DNA of the CDR3: TGTGCCAATGACGCCACCGGGTCAGGGAACGAGCAGTACTTC. This gives the protein CANDATGSGNEQYF.

This clonotype was counted many times. The chain couples TRBV11-2 to TRBJ2-1, with 10 bases lining up with TRBD2. Germline assignment: CDR1 SGHAT and CDR2 FQNNGV. V shed 4 bases, J shed 4 bases, and the junction held 13 bases outside the gene matches. This CDR3 has 18 amino acids. This CDR3 is CASSYTGSGGVNYNEQFF. CDR3 DNA: TGTGCCAGCAGCTACACGGGAAGCGGGGGGGTTAATTACAATGAGCAGTTCTTC.

The table lists this clonotype with a few counts. The chain has TRBV5-1 and TRBJ1-3, with a tentative D call TRBD1 (5 bases). The CDR3 is 15 amino acids. The V end was cut by 3 bases, the J end by 0 bases, with 10 bases between. Germline V lookup: CDR1 SGHRS, CDR2 YFSETQ. CDR3 residues: CASSSSGTSGNTIYF. For the CDR3, the DNA is TGCGCCAGCAGCTCTTCCGGGACCTCTGGAAACACCATATATTTT.

The sample holds many counts of this clonotype. J is TRBJ2-2 and V is TRBV12-3 or TRBV12-4; TRBD2 might be the D (5 bases). The CDR3 has 14 amino acids. V was cut by 3 bases and J by 6 bases, with 11 bases left in between. The chain's CDR3 is CASSFEGPAGELFF. As DNA, the CDR3 is TGTGCCAGCAGTTTCGAGGGTCCAGCCGGGGAGCTGTTTTTT.

The V and J genes are TRBV5-1 and TRBJ1-5; 8 bases line up with TRBD1. CDR1 and CDR2 from the germline V gene are SGHRS and YFSETQ. This CDR3 has 15 amino acids. With 4 bases clipped from V and 3 bases from J, the junction kept 6 bases outside the gene matches. For the CDR3, the DNA is TGCGCCAGCAGCGAATGGACAGGGCCCAATCAGCCCCAGCATTTT. Its translation: CASSEWTGPNQPQHF.

The sample holds many counts of this clonotype. This sequence joins TRBV4-2 and TRBJ2-7; 8 bases agree with TRBD1. V dropped 1 base and J dropped 9; count of bases not matched to a gene: 11. The CDR3 sequence is 15 residues long. Germline loops: CDR1 LGHNA, CDR2 YNFKEQ. CDR3 amino acids: CASSQARTGNFGQYF. The DNA of the CDR3 is TGTGCCAGCAGCCAAGCGCGGACAGGGAATTTCGGGCAGTACTTC.

This clonotype was counted many times. V and J are TRBV4-1 and TRBJ1-5, with TRBD1 matching 11 bases. Germline V CDR1 and CDR2: MGHRA, YSYEKL. The V and J ends lost 5 bases and 3 bases, in that order; junction bases with no gene match: 15. The CDR3 covers 19 residues. CDR3: CASSTRDRGFLGPNQPQHF. In nucleotides, the CDR3 is TGCGCCAGCAGCACCCGGGACAGGGGGTTTTTGGGGCCCAATCAGCCCCAGCATTTT.

This clonotype turned up a few times. This chain connects TRBV10-3 to TRBJ1-3; D remains unclear. Germline assignment: CDR1 ENHRY and CDR2 SYGVKD. The CDR3 has 14 residues. V was clipped by 6 bases and J by 1 base, with 10 bases between them. The DNA for the CDR3 is TGTGCCATCAGCGGCCCCAATTCTGGAAACACCATATATTTT. Translation: CAISGPNSGNTIYF.

The V call is TRBV20-1, the J call TRBJ2-1; D gene unclear. Per germline, CDR1 DFQATT and CDR2 SNEGSKA (reference sequence). Trimming pared 2 bases from V and 7 bases from J, leaving 9 bases between. The length of the CDR3 is 12 residues. The DNA of the CDR3 is TGCAGTGCTAGACTAGGTCGAAATGAGCAGTTCTTC. Protein: CSARLGRNEQFF.

V gene TRBV7-8 combines with J gene TRBJ2-2; 10 positions match TRBD2. The CDR3 consists of 15 residues. V shed 4 bases and J 5 bases; nucleotides not matched to a gene: 4. CDR1 is SGHVS and CDR2 is FQNEAQ in the germline V gene. DNA for the CDR3: TGTGCCAGCAGCTCTAGCGGGGGAGGGACCGGGGAGCTGTTTTTT. Protein product: CASSSSGGGTGELFF. Supplemented by reference TRBV7-8 and TRBJ2-2, the full variable domain reads GAGVSQSPRYKVAKRGQDVALRCDPISGHVSLFWYQQALGQGPEFLTYFQNEAQLDKSGLPSDRFFAERPEGSVSTLKIQRTQQEDSAVYLCASSSSGGGTGELFFGEGSRLTVL.

The sample holds many counts of this clonotype. The V call is TRBV5-1, the J call TRBJ1-1; no reliable D call. The V and J ends lost 2 bases and 1 base respectively, with 9 bases between them. The CDR3 loop spans 14 amino acids. The germline gives CDR1 SGHRS, CDR2 YFSETQ. The CDR3 DNA follows: TGCGCCAGCAGCTTTTCTGCGGAGAACACTGAAGCTTTCTTT. Translating it yields CASSFSAENTEAFF.